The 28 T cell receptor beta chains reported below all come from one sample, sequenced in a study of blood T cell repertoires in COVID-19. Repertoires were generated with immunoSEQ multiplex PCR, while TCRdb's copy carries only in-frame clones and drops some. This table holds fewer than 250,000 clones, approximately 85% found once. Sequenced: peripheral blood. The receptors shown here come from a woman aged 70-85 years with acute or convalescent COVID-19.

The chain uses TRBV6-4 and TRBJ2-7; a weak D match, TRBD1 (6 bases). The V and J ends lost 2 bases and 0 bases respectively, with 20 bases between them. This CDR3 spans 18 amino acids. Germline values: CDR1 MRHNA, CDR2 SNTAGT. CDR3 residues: CASSDLKPTGHFSYEQYF. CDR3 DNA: TGTGCCAGCAGTGACCTGAAACCGACAGGACATTTCTCCTACGAGCAGTACTTC.

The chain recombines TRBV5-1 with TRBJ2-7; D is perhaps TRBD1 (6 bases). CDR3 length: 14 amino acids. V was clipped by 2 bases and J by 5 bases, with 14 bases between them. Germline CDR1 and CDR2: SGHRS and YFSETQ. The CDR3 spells CASSLPTQGNEQYF. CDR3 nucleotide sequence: TGCGCCAGCAGCTTACCCACACAGGGAAACGAGCAGTACTTC.

The CDR3 nucleotides read TGTGCCAGCAGTTACCTTCTGGCGGGACCGACCGGGGAGCTGTTTTTT. This encodes CASSYLLAGPTGELFF. The chain uses TRBV6-2 or TRBV6-3 and TRBJ2-2, with D perhaps TRBD2 (6 bases). Trimming removed 2 bases from V and 5 bases from J, with 15 bases in between. Germline values: CDR1 MNHEY, CDR2 SVGEGT. CDR3 length equals 16 residues.

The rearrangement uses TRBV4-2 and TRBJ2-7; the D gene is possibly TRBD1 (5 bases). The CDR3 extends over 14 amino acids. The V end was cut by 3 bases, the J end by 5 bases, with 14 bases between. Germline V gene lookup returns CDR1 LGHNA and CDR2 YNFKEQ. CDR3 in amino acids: CASSHWGPVDEQYF. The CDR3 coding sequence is TGTGCCAGCAGCCATTGGGGCCCGGTGGACGAGCAGTACTTC.

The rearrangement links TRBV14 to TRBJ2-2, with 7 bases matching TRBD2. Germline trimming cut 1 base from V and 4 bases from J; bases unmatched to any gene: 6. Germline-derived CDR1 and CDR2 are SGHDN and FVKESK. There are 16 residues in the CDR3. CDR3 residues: CASSQAVRGGTGELFF. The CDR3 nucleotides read TGTGCCAGCAGCCAAGCTGTCCGCGGGGGCACCGGGGAGCTGTTTTTT.

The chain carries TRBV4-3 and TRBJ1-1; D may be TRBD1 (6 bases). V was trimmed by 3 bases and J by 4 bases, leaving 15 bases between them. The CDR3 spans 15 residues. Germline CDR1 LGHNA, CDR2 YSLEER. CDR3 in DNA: TGCGCCAGCAGCCATGGGGGCCGGGGGGGCACTGAAGCTTTCTTT. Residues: CASSHGGRGGTEAFF.

The CDR3, as DNA: TGCGCCAGCAGCCAAGTGGGGGGGCAGGGCAACTATGGCTACACCTTC. This translates into CASSQVGGQGNYGYTF. This chain connects TRBV4-1 to TRBJ1-2; TRBD1 might be the D (6 bases). Germline V CDR1 and CDR2: MGHRA, YSYEKL. CDR3 length equals 16 residues. Trimming pared 1 base from V and 2 bases from J, leaving 14 bases between.

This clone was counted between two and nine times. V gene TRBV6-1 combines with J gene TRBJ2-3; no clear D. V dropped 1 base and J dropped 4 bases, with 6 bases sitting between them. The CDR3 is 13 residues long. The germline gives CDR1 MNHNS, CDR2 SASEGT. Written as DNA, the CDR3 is TGTGCCAGCAGTGAAGGGAGCCCAGATACGCAGTATTTT. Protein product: CASSEGSPDTQYF.

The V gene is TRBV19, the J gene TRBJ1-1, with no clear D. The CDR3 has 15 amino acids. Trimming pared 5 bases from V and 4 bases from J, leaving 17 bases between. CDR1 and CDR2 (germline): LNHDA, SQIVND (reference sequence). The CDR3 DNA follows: TGTGCCAGTAGTTTCCTAACAGCGGCTTCCACTGAAGCTTTCTTT. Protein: CASSFLTAASTEAFF. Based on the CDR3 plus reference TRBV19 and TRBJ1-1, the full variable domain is DGGITQSPKYLFRKEGQNVTLSCEQNLNHDAMYWYRQDPGQGLRLIYYSQIVNDFQKGDIAEGYSVSREKKESFPLTVTSAQKNPTAFYLCASSFLTAASTEAFFGQGTRLTVV.

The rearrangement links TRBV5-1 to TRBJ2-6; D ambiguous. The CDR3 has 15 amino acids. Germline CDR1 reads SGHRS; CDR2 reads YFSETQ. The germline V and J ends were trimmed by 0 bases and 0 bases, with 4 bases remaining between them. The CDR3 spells CASSLGSSGANVLTF. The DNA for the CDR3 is TGCGCCAGCAGCTTGGGGAGCTCTGGGGCCAACGTCCTGACTTTC.

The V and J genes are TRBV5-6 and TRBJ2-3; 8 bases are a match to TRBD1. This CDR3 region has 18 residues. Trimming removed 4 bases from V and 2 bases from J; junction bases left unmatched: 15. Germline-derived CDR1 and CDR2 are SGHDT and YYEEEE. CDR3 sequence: CASSPGVRGQAFTDTQYF. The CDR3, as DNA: TGTGCCAGCAGCCCCGGGGTACGGGGACAGGCCTTCACAGATACGCAGTATTTT.

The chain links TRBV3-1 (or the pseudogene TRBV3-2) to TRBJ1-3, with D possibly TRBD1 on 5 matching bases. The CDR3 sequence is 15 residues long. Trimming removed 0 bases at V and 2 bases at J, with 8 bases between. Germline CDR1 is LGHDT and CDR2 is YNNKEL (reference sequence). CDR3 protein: CASSQDGGAGNTIYF. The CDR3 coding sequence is TGTGCCAGCAGCCAAGATGGAGGGGCTGGAAACACCATATATTTT.

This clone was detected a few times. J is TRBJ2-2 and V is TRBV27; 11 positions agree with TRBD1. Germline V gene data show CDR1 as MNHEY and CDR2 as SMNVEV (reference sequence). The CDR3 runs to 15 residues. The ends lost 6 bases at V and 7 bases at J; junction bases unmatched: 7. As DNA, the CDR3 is TGTGCCAGCAGACAACCGGGACAGGGGGTCGGGGAGCTGTTTTTT. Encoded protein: CASRQPGQGVGELFF.

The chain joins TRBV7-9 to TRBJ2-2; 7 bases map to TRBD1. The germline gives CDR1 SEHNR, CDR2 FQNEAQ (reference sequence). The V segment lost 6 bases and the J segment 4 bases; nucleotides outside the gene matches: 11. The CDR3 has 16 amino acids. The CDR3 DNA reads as TGTGCCAGCAGGCACAGGGGACAGACATTCACCGGGGAGCTGTTTTTT. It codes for CASRHRGQTFTGELFF.

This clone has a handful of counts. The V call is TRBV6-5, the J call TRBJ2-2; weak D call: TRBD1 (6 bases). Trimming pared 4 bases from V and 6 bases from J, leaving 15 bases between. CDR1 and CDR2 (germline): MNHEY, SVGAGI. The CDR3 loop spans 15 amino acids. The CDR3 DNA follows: TGTGCCAGCAGTTCTCAGGGGTTTTGGGCCGGGGAGCTGTTTTTT. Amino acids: CASSSQGFWAGELFF.

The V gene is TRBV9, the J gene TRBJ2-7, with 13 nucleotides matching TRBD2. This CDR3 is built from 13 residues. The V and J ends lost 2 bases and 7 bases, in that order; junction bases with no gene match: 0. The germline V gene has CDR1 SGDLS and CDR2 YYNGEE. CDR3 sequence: CASSVGLAGEQYF. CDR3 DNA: TGTGCCAGCAGCGTGGGACTAGCGGGGGAGCAGTACTTC. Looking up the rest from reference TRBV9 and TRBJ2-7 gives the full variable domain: DSGVTQTPKHLITATGQRVTLRCSPRSGDLSVYWYQQSLDQGLQFLIQYYNGEERAKGNILERFSAQQFPDLHSELNLSSLELGDSALYFCASSVGLAGEQYFGPGTRLTVT.

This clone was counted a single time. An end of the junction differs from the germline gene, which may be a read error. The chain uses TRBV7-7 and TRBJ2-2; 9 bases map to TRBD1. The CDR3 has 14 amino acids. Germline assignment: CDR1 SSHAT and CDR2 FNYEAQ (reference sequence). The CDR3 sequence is CASSWDRDTGELFF. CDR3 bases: TGTGCTAGCAGTTGGGACAGGGATACCGGGGAGCTGTTTTTT.

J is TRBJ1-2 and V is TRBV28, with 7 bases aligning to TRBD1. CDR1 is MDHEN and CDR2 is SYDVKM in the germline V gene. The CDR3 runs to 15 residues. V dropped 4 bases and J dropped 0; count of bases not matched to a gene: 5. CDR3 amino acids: CASSSTGTANYGYTF. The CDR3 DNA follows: TGTGCCAGCAGTTCGACCGGGACAGCTAACTATGGCTACACCTTC.

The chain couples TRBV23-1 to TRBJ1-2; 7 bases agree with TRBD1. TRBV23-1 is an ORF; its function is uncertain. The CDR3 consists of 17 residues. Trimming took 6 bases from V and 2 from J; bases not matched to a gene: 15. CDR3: CASRPRQGEEENYGYTF. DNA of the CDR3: TGCGCCAGCAGGCCCAGACAGGGAGAAGAGGAAAACTATGGCTACACCTTC.

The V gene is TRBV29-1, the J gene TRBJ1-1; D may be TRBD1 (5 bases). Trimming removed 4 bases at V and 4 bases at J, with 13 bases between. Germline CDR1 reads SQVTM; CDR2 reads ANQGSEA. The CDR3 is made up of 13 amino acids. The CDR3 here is CSVGEVRGTEAFF. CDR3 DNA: TGCAGCGTTGGAGAGGTTAGGGGCACTGAAGCTTTCTTT.

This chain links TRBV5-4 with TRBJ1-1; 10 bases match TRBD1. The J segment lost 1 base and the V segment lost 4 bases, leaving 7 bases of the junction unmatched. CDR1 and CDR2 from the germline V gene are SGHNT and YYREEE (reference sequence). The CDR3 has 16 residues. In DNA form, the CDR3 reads TGTGCCAGCAGCCGACAGGGGGCGGCTGGGAACACTGAAGCTTTCTTT. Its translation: CASSRQGAAGNTEAFF.

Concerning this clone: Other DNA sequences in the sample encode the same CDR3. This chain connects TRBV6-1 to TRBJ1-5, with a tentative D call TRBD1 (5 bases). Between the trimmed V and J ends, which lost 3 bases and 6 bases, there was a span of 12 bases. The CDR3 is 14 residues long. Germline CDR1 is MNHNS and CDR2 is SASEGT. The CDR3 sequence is CASSEGGGGQPQHF. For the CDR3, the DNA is TGTGCCAGCAGTGAGGGGGGGGGAGGTCAGCCCCAGCATTTT.

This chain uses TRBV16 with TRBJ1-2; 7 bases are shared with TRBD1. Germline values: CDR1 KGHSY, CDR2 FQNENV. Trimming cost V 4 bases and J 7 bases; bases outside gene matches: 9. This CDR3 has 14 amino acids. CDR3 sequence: CASSPTRDSLGYTF. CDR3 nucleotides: TGTGCCAGCAGCCCTACCCGGGACAGTCTTGGCTACACCTTC.

CDR3 sequence (DNA): TGTGCCAGCAGCTTAGAGGCGACAGACTCTTATGGCTACACCTTC. Encoded protein: CASSLEATDSYGYTF. The V gene is TRBV11-2, the J gene TRBJ1-2; D may be TRBD1 (5 bases). This CDR3 spans 15 amino acids. Trimming took 0 bases from V and 5 from J, leaving 13 bases between them. CDR1 and CDR2 from the germline V gene are SGHAT and FQNNGV.

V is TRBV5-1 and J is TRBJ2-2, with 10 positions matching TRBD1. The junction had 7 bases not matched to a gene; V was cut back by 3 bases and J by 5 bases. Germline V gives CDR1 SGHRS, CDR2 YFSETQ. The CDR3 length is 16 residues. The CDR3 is CASSWSRDRGTGELFF. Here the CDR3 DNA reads TGCGCCAGCAGCTGGTCCCGGGACAGGGGAACCGGGGAGCTGTTTTTT.

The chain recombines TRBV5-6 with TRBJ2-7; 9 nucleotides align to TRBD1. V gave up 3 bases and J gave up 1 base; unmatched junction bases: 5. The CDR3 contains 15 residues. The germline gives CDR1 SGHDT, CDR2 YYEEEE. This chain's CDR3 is CASSSAGTGSYEQYF. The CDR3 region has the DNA TGTGCCAGCAGCTCAGCCGGGACAGGGTCCTACGAGCAGTACTTC.

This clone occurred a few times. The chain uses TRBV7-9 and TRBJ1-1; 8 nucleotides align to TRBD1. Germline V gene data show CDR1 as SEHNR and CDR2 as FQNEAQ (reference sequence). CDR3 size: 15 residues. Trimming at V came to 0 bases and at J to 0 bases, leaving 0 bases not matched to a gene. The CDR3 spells CASSLARGLNTEAFF. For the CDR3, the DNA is TGTGCCAGCAGCTTAGCCAGGGGGCTGAACACTGAAGCTTTCTTT.

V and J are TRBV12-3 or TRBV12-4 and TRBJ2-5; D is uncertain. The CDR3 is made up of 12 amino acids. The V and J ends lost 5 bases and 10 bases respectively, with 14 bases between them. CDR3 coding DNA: TGTGCCAGCAGTCTAAACCGTCGTGACCAGTACTTC. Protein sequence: CASSLNRRDQYF.